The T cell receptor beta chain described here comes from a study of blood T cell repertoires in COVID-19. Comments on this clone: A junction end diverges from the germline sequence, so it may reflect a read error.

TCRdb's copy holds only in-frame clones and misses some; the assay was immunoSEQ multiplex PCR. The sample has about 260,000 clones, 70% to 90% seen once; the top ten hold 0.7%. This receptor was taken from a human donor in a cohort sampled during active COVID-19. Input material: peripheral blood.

The CDR3 DNA sequence: TGCGCCAGCAGCTTGGAACAGGACAGGGTTATGCACTTC. It is translated as CASSLEQDRVMHF. The chain combines TRBV5-1 with TRBJ2-4; TRBD1 agrees at 8 bases. The germline V gene encodes CDR1 SGHRS and CDR2 YFSETQ. The CDR3 has 13 residues. Drawing the rest from reference TRBV5-1 and TRBJ2-4, the complete variable domain is KAGVTQTPRYLIKTRGQQVTLSCSPISGHRSVSWYQQTPGQGLQFLFEYFSETQRNKGNFPGRFSGRQFSNSRSEMNVSTLELGDSALYLCASSLEQDRVMHFGAGTRLSVL.